This paragraph reports one T cell receptor beta chain. This clone showed up just once. Its antigen is still unknown. Per-base qualities were not stored, and no clone one base away is much larger. V and J lose 0 bases and 6 bases, and a span of 17 bases separates them. The germline V gene supplies CDR1 SGHRS and CDR2 YFSETQ. The cysteine opens and the phenylalanine closes a CDR3 of 16 amino acids. This entry keeps only the CDR3 DNA: 48 bases, framed from base 1. TCRbeta CDR3 regions were amplified from genomic DNA by means of the immunoSEQ Assay, a bias-controlled multiplex PCR. The source study handled its data this way. The number of nucleated cells in each sample was estimated by amplification of reference gene primers within the assay. Sequence reads were collapsed and filtered to measure the absolute abundance of every unique TCRbeta CDR3 rearrangement. For each sample, productive Simpson clonality was calculated by taking the square root of Simpson's diversity index across productive rearrangements. The table was pulled from immuneACCESS by TCRdb, which kept in-frame rearrangements only. Such tables lose some clones; where checked, under half of the loss comes from unresolved V genes, and the rest has no known cause. The D gene and trimming were derived from the DNA, and the V and J assignments and clone size from that table. The sample has fewer than 250,000 clones on record, around 87% of them singletons. The ten top clones hold about 7% of the sample.

This sample was taken from a study of blood T cell repertoires in COVID-19 (dated by TCRdb to the early 2020s). As for the study more broadly: ImmuneRACE Cohort 3 recovered participants were defined by two consecutive negative NP/OP PCR tests, healthcare professional clearance, or symptom resolution. Samples covering the acute and convalescent phases of COVID-19 were provided by collaborators in the United States, Italy and Spain. The material from the prospective study consisted of cDNA or gDNA derived from T cells, B-cell-depleted T cells, or PBMCs. Subjects who had been exposed to COVID-19, were actively infected with it, or had recovered from it provided the deeply sampled blood TCRbeta repertoires that made up the dataset. The repertoires were released in a freely available public database intended as a resource for research on the immune response to SARS-CoV-2. Samples were obtained from the ongoing ImmuneRACE study (first 160 participants) and from over 1,000 subjects provided by 6 global collaborators. Sample metadata almost always included a de-identified subject ID, COVID-19 status, age in years and sex. Where available, HLA class I and class II types were taken from metadata supplied by the sample provider and were not determined by assay-based typing.

Participants in the prospective study were aged about 18 to 100 years, lived in approximately 26 United States geographic areas, and enrolled through a virtual design. In the prospective study, cohorts were assigned on the basis of participant-reported clinical history obtained from a screening survey and a study questionnaire. Mobile phlebotomists in the prospective study collected whole blood, serum and a nasopharyngeal or oropharyngeal swab from every participant. Participants in the prospective study had the option to provide additional blood draws and questionnaires over a roughly 2-month period. Prospective study blood samples were shipped either frozen or at room temperature before DNA extraction. Paper-wide results and their limitations: The amount of clinical and demographic metadata varied by source and participant and was provided uncurated.

The sequence derives from a young man in a cohort exposed to, infected with or recovered from COVID-19 (not recorded which). The chain is assembled from TRBV5-1 and TRBJ2-3, with no confident D gene call. Sequencing was carried out using PBMCs or T cells enriched from blood (not recorded which). The CDR3 region reads CASSLEQVLDLDTQYF. The DNA is as follows: TGCGCCAGCAGCTTGGAACAAGTACTTGACTTGGATACGCAGTATTTT.